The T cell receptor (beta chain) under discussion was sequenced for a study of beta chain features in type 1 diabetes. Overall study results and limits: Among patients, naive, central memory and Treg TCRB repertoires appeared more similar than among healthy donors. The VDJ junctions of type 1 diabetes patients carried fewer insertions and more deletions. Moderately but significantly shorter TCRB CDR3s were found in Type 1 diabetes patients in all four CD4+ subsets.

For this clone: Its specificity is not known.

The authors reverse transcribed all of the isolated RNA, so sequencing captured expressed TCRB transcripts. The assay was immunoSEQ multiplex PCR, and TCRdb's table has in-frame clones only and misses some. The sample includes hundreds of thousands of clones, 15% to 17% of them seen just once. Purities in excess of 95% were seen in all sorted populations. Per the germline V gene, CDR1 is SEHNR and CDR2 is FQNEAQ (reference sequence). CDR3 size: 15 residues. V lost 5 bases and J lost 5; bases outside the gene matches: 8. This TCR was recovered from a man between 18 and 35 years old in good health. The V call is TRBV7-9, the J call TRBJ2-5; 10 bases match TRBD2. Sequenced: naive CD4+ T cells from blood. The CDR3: CASSRSSGGTETQYF. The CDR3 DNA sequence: TGTGCCAGCAGCCGATCTAGCGGGGGCACGGAGACCCAGTACTTC.